This T cell receptor (beta chain) was retrieved from a study of cytomegalovirus exposure and HLA in healthy donors. Study-wide results and caveats: In a later analysis, HLA-associated beta chains showed higher expansion and lower generation probabilities than comparable chains.

The primer mix had 60 Vbeta and 13 Jbeta primers. Assay: immunoSEQ multiplex PCR; the TCRdb copy retains only in-frame clones and omits some. The sample holds roughly 150,000 clones, roughly 80% seen once. This clone was detected only a few times. The antigen remains unidentified. It was healthy bone marrow donors who served as donors. Germline V gives CDR1 SEHNR, CDR2 FQNEAQ (reference sequence). Trimming removed 5 bases from V and 5 bases from J, with 9 bases in between. CDR3 length: 12 residues. The clonotype was recovered from a man aged 50 or older in good health and CMV-seropositive. The sequenced material came from PBMCs. This sequence joins TRBV7-9 and TRBJ2-5; D is ambiguous. CDR3 loop: CASSPAAETQYF. Here the CDR3 DNA reads TGTGCCAGCAGCCCCGCCGCGGAGACCCAGTACTTC. Complete variable domain (other parts from reference TRBV7-9 and TRBJ2-5): DTGVSQNPRHKITKRGQNVTFRCDPISEHNRLYWYRQTLGQGPEFLTYFQNEAQLEKSRLLSDRFSAERPKGSFSTLEIQRTEQGDSAMYLCASSPAAETQYFGPGTRLLVL.